This passage covers 14 T cell receptor beta chains from one sample sequenced in a study of cytomegalovirus exposure and HLA in healthy donors. 60 Vbeta and 13 Jbeta primers were used in PCR. The repertoire was sequenced with immunoSEQ multiplex PCR; TCRdb's copy has only in-frame clones and lacks some. The sample lists more than 95,000 clones, approximately 83% occurring once. Sequencing used PBMCs. These receptors originate from a man in his late teens or twenties in good health and CMV-seronegative.

V usage is TRBV28 and J usage is TRBJ2-7; D unresolved. This CDR3 has 13 amino acids. V was cut by 4 bases and J by 3 bases, with 10 bases left in between. CDR1 MDHEN and CDR2 SYDVKM come from the germline V gene. The CDR3 loop is CASSYRRIYEQYF. CDR3 in DNA: TGTGCCAGCAGTTACCGCAGAATCTACGAGCAGTACTTC.

This sequence joins TRBV30 and TRBJ1-5; D remains ambiguous. Between the trimmed V and J ends, which lost 3 bases and 7 bases, there was a span of 13 bases. CDR1 and CDR2 (germline): GTSNPN, SVGIG (reference sequence). The CDR3 runs to 13 residues. CDR3 nucleotides: TGTGCCTGGAGCGAGGAGGGTTTCCAGCCCCAGCATTTT. Encoded protein: CAWSEEGFQPQHF.

This clone has a handful of counts. This sequence joins TRBV6-7 and TRBJ2-1; 7 bases are shared with TRBD2. TRBV6-7 falls under the ORF class, with uncertain function. The V and J ends lost 5 bases and 8 bases, in that order; junction bases with no gene match: 12. The CDR3 contains 15 residues. The CDR3 nucleotides read TGTGCCAGCAGTCTTCCTAGCGGAGATGGGGATGAGCAGTTCTTC. Translation: CASSLPSGDGDEQFF.

This clone was recorded once. This rearrangement joins TRBV10-2 to TRBJ1-4; TRBD1 aligns across 12 bases. Germline CDR1 reads WSHSY; CDR2 reads SAAADI. The length of the CDR3 is 17 residues. The J segment lost 8 bases and the V segment lost 4 bases, leaving 11 bases of the junction unmatched. CDR3 protein: CASSAEPGQGAREKLFF. The CDR3 DNA follows: TGCGCCAGCAGTGCTGAACCGGGACAGGGGGCCAGGGAAAAACTGTTTTTT.

The chain uses TRBV5-1 and TRBJ2-1, with D possibly TRBD1 on 5 matching bases. The CDR3 totals 19 residues. Trimming shortened V by 1 base and J by 0 bases, and 20 bases separated the two germline ends. Germline lookup yields CDR1 SGHRS and CDR2 YFSETQ. The DNA for the CDR3 is TGCGCCAGCAGCTTGACCGCTCCAGCCGGACAAAGCTCCTACAATGAGCAGTTCTTC. It codes for CASSLTAPAGQSSYNEQFF.

The chain couples TRBV28 to TRBJ1-5, with D possibly matching TRBD1 (5 bases). CDR1 MDHEN and CDR2 SYDVKM come from the germline V gene. The V gene lost 5 bases and the J gene lost 6 bases, with 14 bases spanning the gap. The CDR3 contains 14 residues. The CDR3 reads CASSPPRRGQPQHF. CDR3 coding DNA: TGTGCCAGCAGTCCCCCCCGGAGGGGTCAGCCCCAGCATTTT.

This chain joins TRBV6-4 and TRBJ2-3; TRBD2 matches at 10 bases. Trimming took 0 bases from V and 0 from J; bases not matched to a gene: 0. The CDR3 loop spans 16 amino acids. The V gene's germline CDR1 is MRHNA and CDR2 SNTAGT. CDR3: CASSDSTSGSTDTQYF. As DNA, the CDR3 is TGTGCCAGCAGTGACTCGACTAGCGGGAGCACAGATACGCAGTATTTT.

The table lists this clone with a few counts. The genes are TRBV6-6 and TRBJ1-1; 8 bases map to TRBD1. Germline V gene lookup returns CDR1 MNHNY and CDR2 SVGAGI (reference sequence). The length of the CDR3 is 15 residues. V was clipped by 5 bases and J by 0 bases; unmatched bases: 5. The CDR3 nucleotides read TGTGCCAGCAGTGGATACAGGGGGGTGAACACTGAAGCTTTCTTT. Its translation is CASSGYRGVNTEAFF.

The chain recombines TRBV29-1 with TRBJ2-3, with D perhaps matching TRBD1 (6 bases). V gave up 4 bases and J gave up 2 bases, with 13 bases separating them. CDR1 is SQVTM, CDR2 ANQGSEA, per germline. The CDR3 totals 14 residues. The CDR3 coding sequence is TGCAGCGTTGTACAGGGTTGGGCCACAGATACGCAGTATTTT. Its translation is CSVVQGWATDTQYF.

In this sample, this clone turned up a few times. The chain recombines TRBV28 with TRBJ2-7; TRBD2 matches 7 bases. The CDR3 consists of 12 residues. Germline CDR1 MDHEN, CDR2 SYDVKM. V gave up 6 bases and J gave up 3 bases; unmatched junction bases: 2. CDR3 nucleotide sequence: TGTGCCAGCAGAACTAGCGACTACGAGCAGTACTTC. This sequence encodes CASRTSDYEQYF.

The V and J genes are TRBV4-2 and TRBJ1-1; possible D gene TRBD1, 6 bases. Per germline, CDR1 LGHNA and CDR2 YNFKEQ. V lost 4 bases to trimming and J lost 8 bases, with 11 bases between them. The CDR3 length is 12 residues. CDR3 sequence (DNA): TGTGCCAGCAGCCCAGTACAGGGAGAAGCTTTCTTT. Amino acids: CASSPVQGEAFF.

The chain combines TRBV2 with TRBJ2-7, with TRBD2 matching 12 bases. Germline CDR1 reads SNHLY; CDR2 reads FYNNEI. The CDR3 has 17 residues. The junction had 7 bases not matched to a gene; V was cut back by 1 base and J by 3 bases. CDR3 region: CASSEGPLAGGRYEQYF. In DNA form, the CDR3 reads TGTGCCAGCAGTGAAGGACCTCTAGCGGGAGGGCGCTACGAGCAGTACTTC.

This chain connects TRBV14 to TRBJ1-4; the D is unclear. The CDR3 covers 14 residues. The germline gives CDR1 SGHDN, CDR2 FVKESK. The V end lost 4 bases, the J end lost 5 bases, and 11 bases lay between the germline ends. The CDR3 nucleotides read TGTGCCAGCAGCCTACAGTTAACGAATGAAAAACTGTTTTTT. Amino acid sequence: CASSLQLTNEKLFF. The variable domain in full, with the rest retrieved from reference TRBV14 and TRBJ1-4, is EAGVTQFPSHSVIEKGQTVTLRCDPISGHDNLYWYRRVMGKEIKFLLHFVKESKQDESGMPNNRFLAERTGGTYSTLKVQPAELEDSGVYFCASSLQLTNEKLFFGSGTQLSVL.

The gene calls are TRBV19 and TRBJ1-5, with unresolved D. Trimming left V 5 bases short and J 4 bases short, with 9 bases between. The CDR3 has 13 residues. Germline V CDR1 and CDR2: LNHDA, SQIVND (reference sequence). CDR3 sequence (DNA): TGTGCCAGTAGTGGCAGGCCTAATCAGCCCCAGCATTTT. This sequence encodes CASSGRPNQPQHF.